The 2 T cell receptor beta chains presented below share a single source sample, sequenced in a study of regulatory T cells in long-lasting Graves disease. Sample time point: persistent/refractory GD, antithyroid drugs over 5 years with positive TRAb. Construction of the TCR library relied on RNA isolated from PBMCs. Sequencing libraries for TCR beta were prepared with iRepertoire HTBI primers and Arm-PCR of CDR3 regions. One entry per CDR3 protein, called by TCRdb with MiXCR from the multiplex PCR reads. The sample consists of a few hundred thousand distinct CDR3 sequences, about 20% of them appearing once. The sample was peripheral blood mononuclear cells (PBMCs), taken when the disease was refractory, from a patient treated with antithyroid drugs. These receptors were collected from a female donor with Graves disease.

The table lists this clonotype with a count of one. With a much larger clone just one base away, this may be a read error. V usage is TRBV19 and J usage is TRBJ1-1, with D possibly being TRBD1 (6 bases). The germline V gene has CDR1 LNHDA and CDR2 SQIVND (reference sequence). The CDR3 contains 11 residues. Trimming cost V 4 bases and J 12 bases, with 12 bases left between them. CDR3: CASSTGDKTFF. CDR3 in DNA: TGTGCCAGTAGTACTGGGGACAAGACTTTCTTT.

The chain is built from TRBV6-1 and TRBJ1-5, with TRBD1 as a possible D gene (5 bases). V lost 7 bases and J lost 4, with 17 bases in between. The germline V gene encodes CDR1 MNHNS and CDR2 SASEGT. CDR3 length equals 15 residues. The CDR3: CASTSRGGLNQPQHF. The CDR3 nucleotides are TGTGCCAGCACCTCCCGGGGGGGACTGAATCAGCCCCAGCATTTT.